Listed here are 3 T cell receptor beta chains from one sample, sequenced in a study of regulatory T cells in long-lasting Graves disease. Described time point: newly diagnosed GD, antithyroid drugs for less than 3 months. The authors made the TCR library using RNA they extracted from PBMCs. Through Arm-PCR of CDR3 regions and iRepertoire HTBI primers, TCR beta libraries were built. TCRdb reprocessed the multiplex PCR reads with MiXCR, giving one entry per CDR3 protein. This table has hundreds of thousands of distinct CDR3 sequences, around a sixth appearing once. The sample in question was peripheral blood mononuclear cells (PBMCs), obtained at new diagnosis, from a patient treated with antithyroid drugs. These receptor sequences come from a female donor with Graves disease.

This clonotype has a count of ten or more. The chain recombines TRBV29-1 with TRBJ2-1; D is perhaps TRBD2 (5 bases). The V end lost 3 bases, the J end lost 0 bases, and 15 bases lay between the germline ends. This CDR3 contains 16 residues. Germline-derived CDR1 and CDR2 are SQVTM and ANQGSEA. CDR3 in amino acids: CSVDADSLSSYNEQFF. CDR3 nucleotides: TGCAGCGTTGATGCGGACTCTCTCTCCTCCTACAATGAGCAGTTCTTC.

This chain uses TRBV12-5 with TRBJ1-4; D unresolved. CDR3 length equals 11 residues. Trimming removed 6 bases from V and 6 bases from J, with 5 bases in between. Per germline, CDR1 LGHNT and CDR2 FRNRAP. The CDR3 spells CASGLDEKLFF. In nucleotides, the CDR3 is TGTGCTAGTGGCTTAGATGAAAAACTGTTTTTT.

This clonotype was seen at least ten times. The V call is TRBV20-1, the J call TRBJ2-3, with D tentatively TRBD1 (5 bases). Germline CDR1 is DFQATT and CDR2 is SNEGSKA (reference sequence). V lost 2 bases and J 1 base, leaving 13 bases between the germline ends. The CDR3 runs to 15 residues. The CDR3 DNA sequence: TGCAGTGCTAGATTGTCAGGGTGGGGCACAGATACGCAGTATTTT. It yields the protein CSARLSGWGTDTQYF.